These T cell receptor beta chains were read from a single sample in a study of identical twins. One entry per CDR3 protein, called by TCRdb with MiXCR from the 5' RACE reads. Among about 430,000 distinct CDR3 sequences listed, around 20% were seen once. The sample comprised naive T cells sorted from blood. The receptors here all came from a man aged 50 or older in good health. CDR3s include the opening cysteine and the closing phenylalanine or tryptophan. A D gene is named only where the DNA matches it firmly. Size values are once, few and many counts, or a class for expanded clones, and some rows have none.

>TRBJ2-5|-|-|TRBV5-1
CASSTPDRNWETQYF
TGCGCCAGCAGCACGCCCGACAGGAATTGGGAGACCCAGTACTTC
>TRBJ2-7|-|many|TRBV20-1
CSAQAQAGEQYF
TGCAGTGCTCAAGCGCAGGCGGGCGAGCAGTACTTC
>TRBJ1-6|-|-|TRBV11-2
CAGSLGQVLDSPLHF
TGTGCCGGCAGCTTAGGCCAGGTGCTTGATTCACCCCTCCACTTT
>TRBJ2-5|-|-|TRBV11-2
CASSYRDGQETQYF
TGTGCCAGCAGCTATCGGGACGGACAAGAGACCCAGTACTTC
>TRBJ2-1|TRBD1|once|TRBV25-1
CASSELGRGLNEQFF
TGTGCCAGCAGTGAATTGGGTAGGGGGCTGAATGAGCAGTTCTTC
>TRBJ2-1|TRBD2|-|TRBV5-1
CASSSTSGRAYNEQFF
TGCGCCAGCAGCTCTACTAGCGGGAGAGCGTACAATGAGCAGTTCTTC
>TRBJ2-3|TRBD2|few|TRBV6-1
CASRGLGLAGLSGTQYF
TGTGCCAGCAGGGGCCTGGGACTAGCGGGGTTGAGTGGTACGCAGTATTTT
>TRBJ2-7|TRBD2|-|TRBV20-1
CSARDLLAGANYEQYF
TGCAGTGCTAGAGATTTACTAGCGGGAGCGAACTACGAGCAGTACTTC
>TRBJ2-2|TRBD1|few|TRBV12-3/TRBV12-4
CASSSQGAQTGELFF
TGTGCCAGCAGTTCACAGGGGGCGCAGACCGGGGAGCTGTTTTTT
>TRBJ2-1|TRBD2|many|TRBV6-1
CASGGTGLVDNEQFF
TGTGCCAGCGGGGGAACGGGACTAGTTGACAATGAGCAGTTCTTC
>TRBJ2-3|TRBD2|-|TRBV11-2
CASSLQPSGNTDTQYF
TGTGCCAGCAGCTTACAACCTAGCGGCAACACAGATACGCAGTATTTT
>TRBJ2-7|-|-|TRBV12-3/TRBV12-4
CASSLILRMTASYEQYF
TGTGCCAGCAGTTTAATCCTCCGCATGACAGCTAGCTACGAGCAGTACTTC
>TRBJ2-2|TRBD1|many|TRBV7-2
CASSTQGALGELFF
TGTGCCAGCAGCACCCAGGGGGCGTTGGGGGAGCTGTTTTTT
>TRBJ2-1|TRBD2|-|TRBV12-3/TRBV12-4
CASIQRGTPYNEQFF
TGTGCCAGCATTCAGCGGGGGACTCCATACAATGAGCAGTTCTTC
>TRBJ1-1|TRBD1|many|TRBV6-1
CASRSDRGKNTEAFF
TGTGCCAGCAGATCAGACAGGGGGAAGAACACTGAAGCTTTCTTT
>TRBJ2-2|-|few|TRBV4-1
CASSPAVLGLQGTGELFF
TGCGCCAGCAGCCCGGCGGTGTTGGGGCTCCAGGGTACCGGGGAGCTGTTTTTT
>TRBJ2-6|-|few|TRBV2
CASGPGSGANVLTF
TGTGCCAGCGGGCCGGGCTCTGGGGCCAACGTCCTGACTTTC
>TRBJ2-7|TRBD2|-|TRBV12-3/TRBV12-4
CASSPRGTSYEQYF
TGTGCCAGCAGTCCCCGGGGGACTAGCTACGAGCAGTACTTC
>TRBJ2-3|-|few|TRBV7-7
CASSLVIWDTQYF
TGTGCTAGCAGCTTGGTCATTTGGGATACGCAGTATTTT
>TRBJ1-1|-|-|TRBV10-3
CAISQNLQLMNTEAFF
TGTGCCATCAGTCAAAACTTACAGCTAATGAACACTGAAGCTTTCTTT
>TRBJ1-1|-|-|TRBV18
CASSRESEGAFF
TGTGCCAGCTCACGAGAGAGTGAGGGAGCTTTCTTT
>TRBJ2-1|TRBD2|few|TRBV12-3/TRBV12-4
CASSLVRLAGGPEGNEQFF
TGTGCCAGCAGTTTGGTTCGACTAGCGGGAGGGCCTGAAGGCAATGAGCAGTTCTTC
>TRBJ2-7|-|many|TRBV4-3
CASRLLSFRDTYEQYF
TGCGCCAGCAGACTTCTAAGCTTCCGGGACACCTACGAGCAGTACTTC
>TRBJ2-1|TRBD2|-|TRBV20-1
CSARGSGRENEQFF
TGCAGTGCTAGGGGGAGCGGGAGGGAAAATGAGCAGTTCTTC
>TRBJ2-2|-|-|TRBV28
CASESGQNTGELFF
TGTGCCAGCGAAAGCGGGCAAAACACCGGGGAGCTGTTTTTT
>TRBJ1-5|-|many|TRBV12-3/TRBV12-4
CASSYQGPGQPQHF
TGTGCCAGCAGTTACCAGGGACCAGGACAGCCCCAGCATTTT
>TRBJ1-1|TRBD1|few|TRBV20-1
CSAKTPDRMNTEAFF
TGCAGTGCTAAGACCCCGGACAGGATGAACACTGAAGCTTTCTTT
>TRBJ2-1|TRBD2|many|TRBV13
CASSSGLAQAHEQFF
TGTGCCAGCAGCTCCGGACTAGCGCAGGCCCATGAGCAGTTCTTC
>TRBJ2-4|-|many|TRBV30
CAWSRLRGLAKNIQYF
TGTGCCTGGAGTCGTTTACGGGGGTTAGCCAAAAACATTCAGTACTTC
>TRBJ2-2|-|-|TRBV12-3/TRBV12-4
CASRVWGSNTGELFF
TGTGCCAGCAGAGTATGGGGAAGCAACACCGGGGAGCTGTTTTTT
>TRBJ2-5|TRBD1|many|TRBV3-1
CASSPRTGSHQETQYF
TGTGCCAGCAGCCCGAGGACAGGTTCCCACCAAGAGACCCAGTACTTC
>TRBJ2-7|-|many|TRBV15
CATSREQSYEQYF
TGTGCCACCAGCAGAGAACAGTCCTACGAGCAGTACTTC
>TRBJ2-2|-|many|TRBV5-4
CASSLDATIPGELFF
TGTGCCAGCAGCTTGGATGCTACAATCCCCGGGGAGCTGTTTTTT